A selection of T cell receptor beta chains follows, all from one sample in a study of control samples from healthy donors and cancer patients. Measured with immunoSEQ multiplex PCR; TCRdb has only the in-frame clones, and not every one. The table has some 160,000 clones, 92% seen once; the top ten hold roughly 0.7%. Sequenced: blood. The source of these receptors is a woman under 40 in good health. The CDR3 runs from the conserved cysteine through the conserved F or W. A D gene is named only where the DNA matches it firmly. Clone size appears in some rows only: once, few, many, or a class for an expanded clone.

15,TRBJ2-4,TRBD1,TRBV6-5,NA,TGTGCCAGCAGTTTCAGGACAGGGCTTTCGGACATTCAGTACTTC,CASSFRTGLSDIQYF
13,TRBJ2-5,NA,TRBV3-1/TRBV3-2,NA,TGTGCCAGCAGCCCTGCCTATCAAGAGACCCAGTACTTC,CASSPAYQETQYF
14,TRBJ2-2,TRBD2,TRBV28,NA,TGTGCCAGCAGCCCGGGGGGAGGGGTCGGGGAGCTGTTTTTT,CASSPGGGVGELFF
15,TRBJ2-7,NA,TRBV28,NA,TGTGCCAGCAGTTTGCTTTGGGACACCCCCTACGAGCAGTACTTC,CASSLLWDTPYEQYF
13,TRBJ2-1,TRBD2,TRBV12-3/TRBV12-4,NA,TGTGCCAGCAGTTTAGTGGGACTAGCGGAGCAGTTCTTC,CASSLVGLAEQFF
11,TRBJ2-1,NA,TRBV20-1,NA,TGCAGTGCTGGCACATACAATGAGCAGTTCTTC,CSAGTYNEQFF
12,TRBJ1-2,NA,TRBV5-1,NA,TGCGCCAGCAGCCCAGGGGATTATGGCTACACCTTC,CASSPGDYGYTF
13,TRBJ1-5,NA,TRBV3-1/TRBV3-2,NA,TGTGCCAGCAGTGGACAGTACAATCAGCCCCAGCATTTT,CASSGQYNQPQHF
16,TRBJ2-1,TRBD2,TRBV4-3,once,TGCGCCAGCAGCCAAGCGTTGTTAGCGGGGCACAATGAGCAGTTCTTC,CASSQALLAGHNEQFF
14,TRBJ1-4,NA,TRBV5-1,NA,TGCGCCAGCAGCTTGGTACAGGGTGGTGAAAAACTGTTTTTT,CASSLVQGGEKLFF
12,TRBJ2-7,NA,TRBV28,NA,TGTGCCAGCAGTAAGCTAGCTCGGGAGCAGTACTTC,CASSKLAREQYF
15,TRBJ1-6,TRBD1,TRBV7-9,few,TGTGCCAGCACCTCCTTCGACAGGGGAACTTCACCCCTCCACTTT,CASTSFDRGTSPLHF
15,TRBJ1-2,NA,TRBV27,NA,TGTGCCAGCAGTTTAACGGGGAGAGGGGCCTATGGCTACACCTTC,CASSLTGRGAYGYTF
16,TRBJ2-1,TRBD2,TRBV5-1,NA,TGCGCCAGCAGCCGGACTAGCGGGAGCTCCTACAATGAGCAGTTCTTC,CASSRTSGSSYNEQFF
15,TRBJ2-2,TRBD1,TRBV27,NA,TGTGCCAGCCGGACGTACAGGGGGAAAACCGGGGAGCTGTTTTTT,CASRTYRGKTGELFF
15,TRBJ2-7,TRBD2,TRBV6-5,NA,TGTGCCAGCAGTTACGGTGGGACTAGCCTCGACGAGCAGTACTTC,CASSYGGTSLDEQYF
14,TRBJ1-5,NA,TRBV28,NA,TGTGCCAGCAGTCTGAACAGGGATGATCAGCCCCAGCATTTT,CASSLNRDDQPQHF